This TCR beta chain was found in a study of T cells in Graves' hyperthyroidism and ophthalmopathy. General study results and limits: Separating ophthalmopathy from stable hyperthyroidism was achieved by a 13 V-J model.

As regards this clonotype: Its specificity is not known.

Trimming removed 5 bases from V and 11 bases from J, with 19 bases in between. This CDR3 has 14 residues. Germline CDR1 and CDR2: SEHNR and FQNEAQ (reference sequence). TCR beta CDR3 region amplification was performed from RNA transcripts. HTBI primers drove first-round RT-PCR of the TCR CDR3. TCRdb analysed the multiplex PCR reads with MiXCR anew, one entry per CDR3 protein. The table lists about 570,000 distinct CDR3 sequences, about 43% of them singletons, with under 20% in the top ten. The V and J genes are TRBV7-9 and TRBJ1-5; D is ambiguous. Sequenced material: peripheral blood or thyroid tissue (not recorded which). The receptor comes from an adult woman with Graves' disease, either hyperthyroidism or ophthalmopathy (not recorded which). The DNA for the CDR3 is TGTGCCAGCAGCCCATGGACTAGCTCGGAGACCCAGCATTTT. Translating it yields CASSPWTSSETQHF. Supplemented by reference TRBV7-9 and TRBJ1-5, the full variable domain reads DTGVSQNPRHKITKRGQNVTFRCDPISEHNRLYWYRQTLGQGPEFLTYFQNEAQLEKSRLLSDRFSAERPKGSFSTLEIQRTEQGDSAMYLCASSPWTSSETQHFGDGTRLSIL.